This T cell receptor beta chain was observed in a study of CXCR3-negative and CXCR3-positive naive CD8 T cells. Whole-study context: The libraries yielded roughly 130 million TRB reads, about 1.5 +/- 0.3 million each. General study results and limits: Diversity ran similarly high across both naive subsets but far lower in memory CD8+ cells. CXCR3-positive naive cells had TRB CDR3s that were more hydrophobic than CXCR3-negative naive cells had.

On this clonotype itself: Its antigen remains unidentified.

UMI-tagged TRB cDNA libraries were built via 5' RACE. Reprocessing the 5' RACE reads, TCRdb reports a single entry for every CDR3 protein and omits DNA. In all, the sample yields 100,000 to 150,000 distinct CDR3 sequences. Sequencing used naive CXCR3+ CD8+ T cells from blood. Noted subset: CD45RO-CCR7+CD27+CD95- naive CD8+ T cells expressing CXCR3 (TNR3+). The clonotype originates from a human donor in good health. Some clones in this sample may be carry-over from other donors' samples.

The CDR3 here is CASSSTGGWEETQYF. This sequence joins TRBV28 and TRBJ2-5; the TCRdb call, TRBD1, lacks DNA for checking. The germline gives CDR1 MDHEN, CDR2 SYDVKM. The CDR3 covers 15 residues. Together with reference TRBV28 and TRBJ2-5, the CDR3 gives the full variable domain: DVKVTQSSRYLVKRTGEKVFLECVQDMDHENMFWYRQDPGLGLRLIYFSYDVKMKEKGDIPEGYSVSREKKERFSLILESASTNQTSMYLCASSSTGGWEETQYFGPGTRLLVL.